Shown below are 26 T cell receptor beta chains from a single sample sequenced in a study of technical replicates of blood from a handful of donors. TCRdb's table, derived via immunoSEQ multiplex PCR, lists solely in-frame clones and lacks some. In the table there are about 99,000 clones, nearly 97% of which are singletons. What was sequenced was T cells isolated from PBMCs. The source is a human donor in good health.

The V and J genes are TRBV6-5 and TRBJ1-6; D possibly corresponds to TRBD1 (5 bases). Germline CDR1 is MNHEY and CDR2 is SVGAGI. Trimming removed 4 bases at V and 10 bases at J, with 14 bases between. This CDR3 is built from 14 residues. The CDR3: CASSWEDGTSPLHF. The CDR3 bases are TGTGCCAGCAGTTGGGAGGACGGGACCTCACCCCTCCACTTT.

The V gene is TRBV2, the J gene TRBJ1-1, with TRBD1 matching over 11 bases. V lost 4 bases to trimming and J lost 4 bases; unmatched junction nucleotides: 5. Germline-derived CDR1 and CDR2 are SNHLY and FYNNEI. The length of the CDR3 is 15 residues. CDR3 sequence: CASSVDGTGGTEAFF. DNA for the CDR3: TGTGCCAGCAGTGTTGACGGGACAGGGGGCACTGAAGCTTTCTTT.

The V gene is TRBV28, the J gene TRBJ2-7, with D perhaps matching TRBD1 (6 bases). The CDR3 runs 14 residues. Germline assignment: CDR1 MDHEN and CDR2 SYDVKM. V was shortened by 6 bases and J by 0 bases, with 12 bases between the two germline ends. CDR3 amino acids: CASSLGGTSYEQYF. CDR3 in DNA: TGTGCCAGCAGCCTAGGGGGAACCTCCTACGAGCAGTACTTC.

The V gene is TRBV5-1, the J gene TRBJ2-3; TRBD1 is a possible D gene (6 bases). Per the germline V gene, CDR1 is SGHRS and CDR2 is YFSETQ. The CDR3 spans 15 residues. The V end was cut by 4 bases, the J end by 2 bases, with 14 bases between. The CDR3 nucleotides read TGCGCCAGCAGCCTAAAACAGGGTTTCACAGATACGCAGTATTTT. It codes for CASSLKQGFTDTQYF.

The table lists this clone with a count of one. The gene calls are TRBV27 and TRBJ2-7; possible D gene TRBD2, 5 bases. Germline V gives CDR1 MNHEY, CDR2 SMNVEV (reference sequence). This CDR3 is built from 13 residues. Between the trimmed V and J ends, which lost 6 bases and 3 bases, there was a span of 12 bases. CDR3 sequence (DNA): TGTGCCAGCAGCCGTGGACTCGGCTACGAGCAGTACTTC. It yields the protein CASSRGLGYEQYF.

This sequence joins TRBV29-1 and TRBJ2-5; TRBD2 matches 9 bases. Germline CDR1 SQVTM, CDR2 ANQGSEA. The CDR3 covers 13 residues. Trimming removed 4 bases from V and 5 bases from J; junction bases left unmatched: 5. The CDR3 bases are TGCAGCGTTGGCGGGGGGGCCGGCGAGACCCAGTACTTC. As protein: CSVGGGAGETQYF. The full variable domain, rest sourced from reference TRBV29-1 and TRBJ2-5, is SAVISQKPSRDICQRGTSLTIQCQVDSQVTMMFWYRQQPGQSLTLIATANQGSEATYESGFVIDKFPISRPNLTFSTLTVSNMSPEDSSIYLCSVGGGAGETQYFGPGTRLLVL.

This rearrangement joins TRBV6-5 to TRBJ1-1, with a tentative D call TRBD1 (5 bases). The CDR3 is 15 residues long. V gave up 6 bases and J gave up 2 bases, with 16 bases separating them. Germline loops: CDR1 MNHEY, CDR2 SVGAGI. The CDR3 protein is CASSTWTSQNTEAFF. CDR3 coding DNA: TGTGCCAGCAGCACATGGACATCCCAAAACACTGAAGCTTTCTTT.

CDR3 DNA sequence: TGTGCCAGCAGCGTAGCAGGGGCGGCTAATGAAAAACTGTTTTTT. Translating it yields CASSVAGAANEKLFF. This chain joins TRBV9 and TRBJ1-4; D may be TRBD1 (6 bases). The CDR3 is made up of 15 amino acids. Germline V gene sequence: CDR1 SGDLS, CDR2 YYNGEE. The V and J ends lost 0 bases and 3 bases respectively, with 9 bases between them.

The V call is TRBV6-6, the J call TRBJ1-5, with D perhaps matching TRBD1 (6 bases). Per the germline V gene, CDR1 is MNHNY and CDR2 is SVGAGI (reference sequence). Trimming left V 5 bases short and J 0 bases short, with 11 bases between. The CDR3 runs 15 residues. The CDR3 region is CASSRNRDSNQPQHF. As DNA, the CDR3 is TGTGCCAGCAGTCGCAACAGGGATAGCAATCAGCCCCAGCATTTT.

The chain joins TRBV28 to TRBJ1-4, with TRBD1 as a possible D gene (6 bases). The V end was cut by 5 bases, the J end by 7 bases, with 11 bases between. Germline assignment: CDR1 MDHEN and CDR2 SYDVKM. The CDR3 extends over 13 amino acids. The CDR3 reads CASSGGGGEKLFF. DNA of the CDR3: TGTGCCAGCAGTGGGGGGGGCGGTGAAAAACTGTTTTTT. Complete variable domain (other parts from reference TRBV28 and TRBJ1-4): DVKVTQSSRYLVKRTGEKVFLECVQDMDHENMFWYRQDPGLGLRLIYFSYDVKMKEKGDIPEGYSVSREKKERFSLILESASTNQTSMYLCASSGGGGEKLFFGSGTQLSVL.

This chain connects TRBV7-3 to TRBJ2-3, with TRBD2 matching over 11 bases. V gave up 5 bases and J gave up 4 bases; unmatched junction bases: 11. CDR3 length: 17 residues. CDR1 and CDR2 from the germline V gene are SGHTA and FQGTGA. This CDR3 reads CASSARTSGLRADTQYF. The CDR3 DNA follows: TGTGCCAGCAGCGCCCGGACTAGCGGGCTGAGGGCAGATACGCAGTATTTT.

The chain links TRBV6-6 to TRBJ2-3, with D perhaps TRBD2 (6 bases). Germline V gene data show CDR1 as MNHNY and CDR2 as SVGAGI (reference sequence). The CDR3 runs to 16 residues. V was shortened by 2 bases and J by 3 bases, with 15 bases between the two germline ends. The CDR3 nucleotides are TGTGCCAGCAGTTACCGCCCGAGACTAGGGACAGATACGCAGTATTTT. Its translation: CASSYRPRLGTDTQYF.

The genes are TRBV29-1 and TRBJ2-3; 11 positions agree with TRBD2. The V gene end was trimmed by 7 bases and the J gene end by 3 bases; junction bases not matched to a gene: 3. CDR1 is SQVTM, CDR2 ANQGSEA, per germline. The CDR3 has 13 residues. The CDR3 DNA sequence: TGCAGCGCCGGGACTAGCGGAACAGATACGCAGTATTTT. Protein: CSAGTSGTDTQYF.

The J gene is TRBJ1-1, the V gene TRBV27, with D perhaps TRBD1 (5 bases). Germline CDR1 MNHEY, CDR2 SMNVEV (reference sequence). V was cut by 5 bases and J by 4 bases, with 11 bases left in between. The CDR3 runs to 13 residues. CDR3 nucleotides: TGTGCCAGCAGTGATCAGGGTACCACTGAAGCTTTCTTT. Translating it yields CASSDQGTTEAFF.

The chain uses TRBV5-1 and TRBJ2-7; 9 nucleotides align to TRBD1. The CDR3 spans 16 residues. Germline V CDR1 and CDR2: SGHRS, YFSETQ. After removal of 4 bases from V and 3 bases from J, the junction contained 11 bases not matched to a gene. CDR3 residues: CASSALTGGADYEQYF. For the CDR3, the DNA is TGCGCCAGCAGCGCCCTCACAGGGGGCGCGGACTACGAGCAGTACTTC.

CDR3 residues: CATSGDRAWSGANVLTF. For the CDR3, the DNA is TGTGCCACCAGCGGTGACAGAGCCTGGTCTGGGGCCAACGTCCTGACTTTC. The rearrangement uses TRBV15 and TRBJ2-6; D might be TRBD1 (5 bases). V was cut by 5 bases and J by 1 base, with 15 bases left in between. The germline gives CDR1 LNHNV, CDR2 YYDKDF (reference sequence). This CDR3 is built from 17 residues. Full variable domain (remainder filled in from reference TRBV15 and TRBJ2-6): DAMVIQNPRYQVTQFGKPVTLSCSQTLNHNVMYWYQQKSSQAPKLLFHYYDKDFNNEADTPDNFQSRRPNTSFCFLDIRSPGLGDTAMYLCATSGDRAWSGANVLTFGAGSRLTVL.

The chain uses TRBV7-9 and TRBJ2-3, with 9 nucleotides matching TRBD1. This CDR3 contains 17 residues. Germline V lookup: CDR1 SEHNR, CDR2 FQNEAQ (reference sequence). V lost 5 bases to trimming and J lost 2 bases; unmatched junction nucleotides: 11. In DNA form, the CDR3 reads TGTGCCAGCAGCCCAGGACAGGGGCGGAGGGACACAGATACGCAGTATTTT. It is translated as CASSPGQGRRDTDTQYF.

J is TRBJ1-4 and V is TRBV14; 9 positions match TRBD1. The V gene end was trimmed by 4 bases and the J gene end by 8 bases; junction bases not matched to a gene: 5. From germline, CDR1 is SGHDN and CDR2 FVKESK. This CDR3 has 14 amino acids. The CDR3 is CASSPGQGREKLFF. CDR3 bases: TGTGCCAGCAGCCCCGGACAGGGGAGGGAAAAACTGTTTTTT.

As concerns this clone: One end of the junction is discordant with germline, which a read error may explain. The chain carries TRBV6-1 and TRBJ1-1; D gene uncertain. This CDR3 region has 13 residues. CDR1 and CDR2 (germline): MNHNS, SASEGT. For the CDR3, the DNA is TGTGCCAGCAGTGATCGTTTTAACATTGAAGCTTTCTTT. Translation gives CASSDRFNIEAFF.

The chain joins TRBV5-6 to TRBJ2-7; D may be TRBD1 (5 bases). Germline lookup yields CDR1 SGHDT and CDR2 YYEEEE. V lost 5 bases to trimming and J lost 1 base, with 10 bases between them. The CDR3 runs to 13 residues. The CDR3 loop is CASRYRNSYEQYF. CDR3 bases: TGTGCCAGCAGATACAGGAATTCCTACGAGCAGTACTTC.

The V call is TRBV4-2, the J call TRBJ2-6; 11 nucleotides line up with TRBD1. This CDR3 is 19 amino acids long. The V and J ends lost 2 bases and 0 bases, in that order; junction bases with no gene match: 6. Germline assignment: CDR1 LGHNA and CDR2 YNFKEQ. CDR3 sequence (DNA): TGTGCCAGCAGCCAAAGCCCCGGGACAGGGGGCTCTGGGGCCAACGTCCTGACTTTC. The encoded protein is CASSQSPGTGGSGANVLTF.

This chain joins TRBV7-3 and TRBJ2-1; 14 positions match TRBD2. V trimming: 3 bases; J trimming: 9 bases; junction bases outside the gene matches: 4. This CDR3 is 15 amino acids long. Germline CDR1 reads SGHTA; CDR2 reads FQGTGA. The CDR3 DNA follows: TGTGCCAGCAGCTTGGGACTAGCGGGGGTGACTGAGCAGTTCTTC. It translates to CASSLGLAGVTEQFF. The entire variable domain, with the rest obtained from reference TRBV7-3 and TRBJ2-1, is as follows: GAGVSQTPSNKVTEKGKYVELRCDPISGHTALYWYRQSLGQGPEFLIYFQGTGAADDSGLPNDRFFAVRPEGSVSTLKIQRTERGDSAVYLCASSLGLAGVTEQFFGPGTRLTVL.

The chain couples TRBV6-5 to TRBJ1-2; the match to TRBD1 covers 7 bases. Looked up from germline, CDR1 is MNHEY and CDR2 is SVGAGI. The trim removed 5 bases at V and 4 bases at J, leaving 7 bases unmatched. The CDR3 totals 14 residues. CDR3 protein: CASSLQGEPYGYTF. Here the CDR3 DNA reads TGTGCCAGCAGTCTTCAGGGGGAACCCTATGGCTACACCTTC.

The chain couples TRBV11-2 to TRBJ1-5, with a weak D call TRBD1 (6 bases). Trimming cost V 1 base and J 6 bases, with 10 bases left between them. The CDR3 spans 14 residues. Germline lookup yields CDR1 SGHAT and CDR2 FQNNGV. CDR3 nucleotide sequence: TGTGCCAGCAGCTTAGCAGGGGCAGGTCAGCCCCAGCATTTT. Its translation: CASSLAGAGQPQHF. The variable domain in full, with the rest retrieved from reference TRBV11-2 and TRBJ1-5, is EAGVAQSPRYKIIEKRQSVAFWCNPISGHATLYWYQQILGQGPKLLIQFQNNGVVDDSQLPKDRFSAERLKGVDSTLKIQPAKLEDSAVYLCASSLAGAGQPQHFGDGTRLSIL.

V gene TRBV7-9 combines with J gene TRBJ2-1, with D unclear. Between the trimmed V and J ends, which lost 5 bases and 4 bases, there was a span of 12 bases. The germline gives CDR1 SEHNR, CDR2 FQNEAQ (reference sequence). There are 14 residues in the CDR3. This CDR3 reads CASSTDIEYNEQFF. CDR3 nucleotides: TGTGCCAGCAGCACCGACATCGAGTACAATGAGCAGTTCTTC.

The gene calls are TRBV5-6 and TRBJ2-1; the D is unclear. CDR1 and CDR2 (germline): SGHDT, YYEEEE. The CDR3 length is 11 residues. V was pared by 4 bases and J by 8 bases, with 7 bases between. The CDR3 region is CASSLDYEQFF. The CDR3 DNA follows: TGTGCCAGCAGCCTAGACTATGAGCAGTTCTTC.